The clone carrying this T cell receptor beta chain appeared many times. Germline values: CDR1 SGHDT, CDR2 YYEEEE. The CDR3 consists of 11 residues. Trimming at V came to 4 bases and at J to 10 bases, leaving 5 bases not matched to a gene. TCRdb reprocessed the PCR reads via MiXCR and lists one record per CDR3 protein. This sample has about half a million distinct CDR3 sequences; 20% to 25% occur once, and the top ten carry about 0.8%. This sample was taken from a study of molecular identifiers for immune sequencing clone quantification. Turning to the study itself: Replicate RNA from around 20,000 or 100,000 naive CD8 T cells formed five aliquots; four were sequenced.

The sequencing sample was made of naive CD8+ T cells from blood, with Jurkat cell RNA spiked in. The subset denotes: FACS-sorted CD8+CD4-CCR7+CD45RA+ naive T cells. The rearrangement uses TRBV5-6 and TRBJ2-7; 7 nucleotides align to TRBD1. This receptor was taken from a human donor in good health. Some libraries in this study had Jurkat cell RNA spiked in. This CDR3 reads CASSLGQDQYF. The CDR3 DNA sequence: TGTGCCAGCAGCCTAGGACAGGATCAGTACTTC.